Below are 29 T cell receptor beta chains sequenced from a single sample in a study of T cell responses to AZD1222 COVID-19 vaccine. Clones were read by immunoSEQ multiplex PCR, and TCRdb kept only the in-frame ones, dropping some. Of fewer than 200,000 clones listed, about 89% are singletons. Sequenced material: peripheral blood, taken on day 0 of AZD1222 vaccination. These receptor sequences come from an adult in good health.

This clone showed up just a few times. The J gene is TRBJ1-5, the V gene TRBV29-1; D remains ambiguous. Germline lookup yields CDR1 SQVTM and CDR2 ANQGSEA. The CDR3 runs 13 residues. V lost 4 bases, J lost 0 bases, and 7 bases lay in between. The CDR3 region has the DNA TGCAGCGTTGGGGAGAATAGCAATCAGCCCCAGCATTTT. It specifies CSVGENSNQPQHF. The full variable domain, with the rest looked up from reference TRBV29-1 and TRBJ1-5, is SAVISQKPSRDICQRGTSLTIQCQVDSQVTMMFWYRQQPGQSLTLIATANQGSEATYESGFVIDKFPISRPNLTFSTLTVSNMSPEDSSIYLCSVGENSNQPQHFGDGTRLSIL.

The chain links TRBV11-2 to TRBJ1-1; no clear D. The CDR3 is 13 amino acids. The V and J ends lost 4 bases and 5 bases respectively, with 11 bases between them. Germline V gene lookup returns CDR1 SGHAT and CDR2 FQNNGV. The CDR3 here is CASSSPGKTEAFF. As DNA, the CDR3 is TGTGCCAGCAGCTCACCTGGGAAAACTGAAGCTTTCTTT.

The chain carries TRBV7-2 and TRBJ2-7; 11 bases align to TRBD1. There are 13 residues in the CDR3. Germline V lookup: CDR1 SGHTA, CDR2 FQGNSA. V shed 5 bases and J 5 bases; nucleotides not matched to a gene: 2. In nucleotides, the CDR3 is TGTGCCAGCAGCACGGACAGGGGGCACGAGCAGTACTTC. Amino acids: CASSTDRGHEQYF.

V and J are TRBV24-1 and TRBJ1-3, with 10 positions matching TRBD1. Germline V gives CDR1 KGHDR, CDR2 SFDVKD. The length of the CDR3 is 18 residues. The J segment lost 3 bases and the V segment lost 2 bases, leaving 9 bases of the junction unmatched. This CDR3 reads CATSDSPGQGSSGNTIYF. The CDR3 bases are TGTGCCACCAGTGATTCTCCGGGACAGGGGTCTAGTGGAAACACCATATATTTT.

This rearrangement joins TRBV4-3 to TRBJ1-2, with D perhaps TRBD1 (6 bases). In germline, CDR1 is LGHNA, CDR2 YSLEER. The CDR3 is 15 amino acids. V was clipped by 1 base and J by 0 bases, with 9 bases between them. The CDR3 DNA reads as TGCGCCAGCAGCCAAGGACAGGCAACTAACTATGGCTACACCTTC. Protein product: CASSQGQATNYGYTF.

The genes are TRBV7-2 and TRBJ1-4; D unresolved. This CDR3 region has 14 residues. Trimming took off 3 bases at V and 8 bases at J, with 13 bases between the two ends. Germline CDR1 is SGHTA and CDR2 is FQGNSA. The CDR3 nucleotides are TGTGCCAGCAGCTTTCGGGCGCAGCGGGAAAAACTGTTTTTT. Its protein product is CASSFRAQREKLFF. Looking up the rest from reference TRBV7-2 and TRBJ1-4 gives the full variable domain: GAGVSQSPSNKVTEKGKDVELRCDPISGHTALYWYRQSLGQGLEFLIYFQGNSAPDKSGLPSDRFSAERTGGSVSTLTIQRTQQEDSAVYLCASSFRAQREKLFFGSGTQLSVL.

The chain combines TRBV7-9 with TRBJ2-7; TRBD2 might be the D (5 bases). This CDR3 is built from 14 residues. Trimming stripped 2 bases from V and 5 bases from J, with 13 bases between. Germline CDR1 and CDR2: SEHNR and FQNEAQ (reference sequence). CDR3 in amino acids: CASSLQGLRDEQYF. DNA for the CDR3: TGTGCCAGCAGCTTACAAGGGTTGAGGGACGAGCAGTACTTC.

The CDR3 protein is CAITREVTAEQYF. For the CDR3, the DNA is TGTGCCATCACGAGGGAGGTGACGGCCGAGCAGTACTTC. The chain combines TRBV10-3 with TRBJ2-7, with D possibly matching TRBD2 (6 bases). Germline V gene lookup returns CDR1 ENHRY and CDR2 SYGVKD. V was shortened by 7 bases and J by 6 bases, with 16 bases between the two germline ends. This CDR3 contains 13 residues.

Concerning this clone: One end of the junction fails to match germline, which may point to a read error. The chain has TRBV7-7 and TRBJ2-5, with unresolved D. The CDR3 contains 14 residues. CDR1 is SSHAT and CDR2 is FNYEAQ in the germline V gene (reference sequence). The CDR3 loop is CASSLSSTQETQYF. CDR3 sequence (DNA): TGTGCTAGCAGCTTAAGTAGTACTCAAGAGACCCAGTACTTC.

CDR3 nucleotides: TGTGCCAGCTACTCGGGGAGGTACGAGCAGTACTTC. Amino acid sequence: CASYSGRYEQYF. V and J are TRBV28 and TRBJ2-7; TRBD2 might be the D (6 bases). The germline V gene has CDR1 MDHEN and CDR2 SYDVKM. The CDR3 is 12 amino acids. V lost 8 bases and J lost 4, with 12 bases in between.

The J gene is TRBJ2-3, the V gene TRBV3-1 (or the pseudogene TRBV3-2); D is undetermined. The V and J ends lost 1 base and 1 base respectively, with 6 bases between them. There are 14 residues in the CDR3. CDR1 is LGHDT, CDR2 YNNKEL, per germline (reference sequence). The CDR3 DNA reads as TGTGCCAGCAGCCAAGGACACGGCACAGATACGCAGTATTTT. Amino acid sequence: CASSQGHGTDTQYF.

The chain combines TRBV7-2 with TRBJ1-5; D not resolved. The CDR3 consists of 16 residues. Trimming took 2 bases from V and 2 from J, leaving 13 bases between them. Germline loops: CDR1 SGHTA, CDR2 FQGNSA. DNA of the CDR3: TGTGCCAGCAGCTTACTTGGAGGGTCCCGCAATCAGCCCCAGCATTTT. It codes for CASSLLGGSRNQPQHF.

V and J are TRBV5-1 and TRBJ2-2; 7 bases map to TRBD2. After removal of 1 base from V and 3 bases from J, the junction contained 3 bases not matched to a gene. Germline CDR1 reads SGHRS; CDR2 reads YFSETQ. The CDR3 is made up of 15 amino acids. CDR3 in DNA: TGCGCCAGCAGCTTGCAGCGGGACCACACCGGGGAGCTGTTTTTT. This encodes CASSLQRDHTGELFF.

The chain joins TRBV7-2 to TRBJ1-5, with D hard to call. V lost 3 bases and J 4 bases, leaving 7 bases between the germline ends. There are 13 residues in the CDR3. Germline-derived CDR1 and CDR2 are SGHTA and FQGNSA. CDR3 in amino acids: CASSLNQNQPQHF. The CDR3 nucleotides read TGTGCCAGCAGCTTGAACCAGAATCAGCCCCAGCATTTT.

This clone was seen just once. CDR3 sequence: CASSAAGGYEQYF. CDR3 coding DNA: TGTGCCAGCAGCGCCGCGGGAGGGTACGAGCAGTACTTC. This sequence joins TRBV11-2 and TRBJ2-7, with 9 bases lining up with TRBD2. The CDR3 loop spans 13 amino acids. Unmatched junction bases numbered 3, after V lost 5 bases and J lost 4 bases. From germline, CDR1 is SGHAT and CDR2 FQNNGV.

In its sample, this clone was seen a few times. The J gene is TRBJ1-3, the V gene TRBV9; D not certain. The germline gives CDR1 SGDLS, CDR2 YYNGEE. V lost 3 bases to trimming and J lost 0 bases, with 10 bases between them. The length of the CDR3 is 15 residues. This CDR3 is CASSARPSSGNTIYF. In nucleotides, the CDR3 is TGTGCCAGCAGCGCCCGCCCTTCCTCTGGAAACACCATATATTTT.

This chain joins TRBV20-1 and TRBJ1-1, with a weak D call TRBD1 (6 bases). Germline V gene lookup returns CDR1 DFQATT and CDR2 SNEGSKA (reference sequence). With 6 bases removed from V and 6 bases from J, the gap between germline ends came to 8 bases. The CDR3 length is 10 residues. The CDR3 DNA sequence: TGCAGTGCCGAGGGGGCTGAAGCTTTCTTT. Translation gives CSAEGAEAFF.

The chain links TRBV30 to TRBJ1-1; 7 nucleotides match TRBD1. The trim removed 5 bases at V and 7 bases at J, leaving 4 bases unmatched. Germline V CDR1 and CDR2: GTSNPN, SVGIG (reference sequence). The CDR3 totals 11 residues. The CDR3 reads CAWDREGEAFF. The CDR3 bases are TGTGCCTGGGACAGGGAGGGTGAAGCTTTCTTT.

This chain joins TRBV5-1 and TRBJ1-2, with D possibly matching TRBD1 (6 bases). V lost 0 bases and J 4 bases, leaving 13 bases between the germline ends. CDR3 length: 15 residues. Germline values: CDR1 SGHRS, CDR2 YFSETQ. The CDR3 bases are TGCGCCAGCAGCTTGGATGGGACAAAACTCTATGGCTACACCTTC. Translated: CASSLDGTKLYGYTF.

This chain connects TRBV28 to TRBJ2-1; 10 bases align to TRBD1. Trimming took 2 bases from V and 8 from J; bases not matched to a gene: 6. The CDR3 totals 15 residues. Germline V lookup: CDR1 MDHEN, CDR2 SYDVKM. The CDR3 loop reads CASSLAGTGVHEQFF. CDR3 sequence (DNA): TGTGCCAGCAGTTTAGCCGGGACAGGGGTCCATGAGCAGTTCTTC.

The chain uses TRBV24-1 and TRBJ2-5; TRBD2 matches at 13 bases. The CDR3 consists of 18 residues. The germline V gene has CDR1 KGHDR and CDR2 SFDVKD. J gave up 4 bases and V 7 bases, and 14 bases lay outside the gene matches. CDR3 protein: CATSDTSGRAGGLETQYF. CDR3 nucleotides: TGTGCCACCAGCGACACTAGCGGGAGGGCCGGGGGTTTAGAGACCCAGTACTTC.

The V gene is TRBV29-1, the J gene TRBJ2-7, with TRBD1 as a possible D gene (6 bases). The V gene's germline CDR1 is SQVTM and CDR2 ANQGSEA. This CDR3 comprises 11 residues. The V end was cut by 7 bases, the J end by 0 bases, with 7 bases between. In nucleotides, the CDR3 is TGCAGCGGGACAGTCTCCTACGAGCAGTACTTC. Protein product: CSGTVSYEQYF.

The chain links TRBV11-2 to TRBJ2-7; 9 positions match TRBD1. V was pared by 0 bases and J by 6 bases, with 9 bases of the junction left unmatched. There are 16 residues in the CDR3. Germline CDR1 and CDR2: SGHAT and FQNNGV. The CDR3 protein is CASSLEGGQGLGEQYF. Written as DNA, the CDR3 is TGTGCCAGCAGCTTAGAGGGGGGACAGGGTCTCGGCGAGCAGTACTTC.

The rearrangement uses TRBV28 and TRBJ1-1, with 10 nucleotides matching TRBD1. The CDR3 sequence is 16 residues long. The germline gives CDR1 MDHEN, CDR2 SYDVKM. J gave up 2 bases and V 8 bases, and 11 bases lay outside the gene matches. This chain's CDR3 is CASYQTGTGVNTEAFF. CDR3 sequence (DNA): TGTGCCAGCTACCAGACCGGGACAGGGGTAAACACTGAAGCTTTCTTT.

V gene TRBV7-2 combines with J gene TRBJ1-2; TRBD1 agrees at 8 bases. The CDR3 is 15 residues long. Germline loops: CDR1 SGHTA, CDR2 FQGNSA. The junction had 16 bases not matched to a gene; V was cut back by 8 bases and J by 8 bases. The DNA of the CDR3 is TGTGCCAGCCTCCCCTCAGGGGGCGCTTGGAAAGGCTACACCTTC. It translates to CASLPSGGAWKGYTF. Full variable domain (remainder filled in from reference TRBV7-2 and TRBJ1-2): GAGVSQSPSNKVTEKGKDVELRCDPISGHTALYWYRQSLGQGLEFLIYFQGNSAPDKSGLPSDRFSAERTGGSVSTLTIQRTQQEDSAVYLCASLPSGGAWKGYTFGSGTRLTVV.

The V and J genes are TRBV29-1 and TRBJ1-5, with D maybe TRBD1 (5 bases). The CDR3 sequence is 15 residues long. V was pared by 4 bases and J by 2 bases, with 15 bases between. Looked up from germline, CDR1 is SQVTM and CDR2 is ANQGSEA. The CDR3 loop is CSVAAGPSGNQPQHF. CDR3 coding DNA: TGCAGCGTTGCCGCAGGGCCGTCGGGCAATCAGCCCCAGCATTTT.

A single count supports this clone. This chain joins TRBV6-5 and TRBJ1-4; no firm D call. This CDR3 contains 15 residues. Looked up from germline, CDR1 is MNHEY and CDR2 is SVGAGI. V was shortened by 5 bases and J by 6 bases, with 16 bases between the two germline ends. The CDR3 is CASSIRAYGDEKLFF. The CDR3 DNA reads TGTGCCAGCAGTATCCGGGCTTATGGGGATGAAAAACTGTTTTTT.

V gene TRBV5-5 combines with J gene TRBJ2-7, with TRBD1 matching over 12 bases. The CDR3 covers 17 residues. Germline CDR1 reads SGHKS; CDR2 reads YYEKEE (reference sequence). After removal of 2 bases from V and 3 bases from J, the junction contained 9 bases not matched to a gene. The CDR3 nucleotides read TGTGCCAGCAGCTTTGGGACAGGGGGCCTGGGCATCTACGAGCAGTACGTC. Its translation: CASSFGTGGLGIYEQYV.

The rearrangement joins TRBV9 to TRBJ2-1; the match to TRBD2 covers 13 bases. The CDR3 runs to 16 residues. From germline, CDR1 is SGDLS and CDR2 YYNGEE. Germline trimming cut 0 bases from V and 5 bases from J; bases unmatched to any gene: 2. The CDR3 protein is CASSVGLAGGDNEQFF. DNA of the CDR3: TGTGCCAGCAGCGTAGGACTAGCGGGGGGTGACAATGAGCAGTTCTTC.